The clone carrying this T cell receptor (beta chain) has just one count. Its antigen is not known. Each TCR beta cDNA library carried unique molecular identifiers. Using its own MiXCR run on the PCR reads, TCRdb lists one record per CDR3 protein. The table includes about 770,000 distinct CDR3 sequences, roughly 46% detected once. The V gene's germline CDR1 is DFQATT and CDR2 SNEGSKA (reference sequence). V was shortened by 3 bases and J by 0 bases, with 9 bases between the two germline ends. The CDR3 consists of 14 residues. This specimen comes from a study of post-analysis software for immune sequencing data. Study observations and caveats: A few TRBV segments (TRBV5-6, TRBV5-1 and TRBV20-1 among them) occurred more frequently in patients than in controls.

This receptor was identified in a girl aged 5-17 years with multiple sclerosis. Input material: blood. The genes are TRBV20-1 and TRBJ2-1, with D perhaps being TRBD1 or TRBD2 (5 bases each). The chain's CDR3 is CSASEGSSYNEQFF. The CDR3, as DNA: TGCAGTGCTAGCGAGGGGAGCTCCTACAATGAGCAGTTCTTC.